This TCR beta chain is drawn from a study of OX40 agonist ivuxolimab in advanced cancers. In the study overall: Hepatocellular carcinoma, melanoma, renal cell or head and neck cancer affected the dose-escalation patients.

V was cut by 1 base and J by 4 bases, with 4 bases left in between. CDR3 length equals 11 residues. Germline lookup yields CDR1 DFQATT and CDR2 SNEGSKA (reference sequence). TCRdb keeps only in-frame clones here, not all; method: immunoSEQ multiplex PCR. The sample lists more than 70,000 clones, roughly 80% occurring once. On cycle 4 day 1 and cycle 7 day 1, as well as at baseline, blood was sampled. Notes on the study in general: CD8+ T cells were the subset that, on average, had more expanded clones than CD4+.

A few counts support this clone. What it binds is not known. The sequence came from an adult with an advanced solid tumor such as melanoma, head and neck, liver or kidney cancer. The specimen was CD4+ or CD8+ T cells sorted from blood, collected in a trial of the OX40 agonist ivuxolimab. V is TRBV20-1 and J is TRBJ1-2; D uncertain. CDR3 protein: CSARVGYGYTF. In DNA, the CDR3 is TGCAGTGCTAGAGTTGGCTATGGCTACACCTTC.